This TCR beta chain was obtained from a study of blood T cell repertoires in COVID-19 (dated by TCRdb to 2018 to 2021). Regarding the complete study: Collaborator samples came from the United States, Italy and Spain and covered acute and convalescent phases of COVID-19. Where HLA class I and class II types were available, the types were taken from metadata supplied by the sample provider, not from assay-based typing. The prospective study material was composed of cDNA or gDNA derived from T cells, B-cell-depleted T cells, or PBMCs. Deeply sampled blood TCRbeta repertoires from subjects exposed to, actively infected with, or recovered from COVID-19 were included in the dataset. The sample metadata nearly always contained a de-identified subject ID, COVID-19 status, age in years and sex. Samples were obtained from the ongoing ImmuneRACE study (first 160 participants) and from some 1,200 subjects provided by 6 global collaborators. The repertoires were released in a freely available public database intended as a resource for research on the immune response to SARS-CoV-2.

The immunoSEQ Assay, a bias-controlled multiplex PCR, was used to amplify TCRbeta CDR3 regions from genomic DNA. The original methods were these. Within the assay, amplification of reference gene primers was used to estimate how many nucleated cells each sample contained. To quantify the absolute abundance of each unique TCRbeta CDR3 rearrangement, sequence reads were collapsed and filtered. For each sample, productive Simpson clonality was calculated by taking the square root of Simpson's diversity index across productive rearrangements. TCRdb took this table from immuneACCESS and kept in-frame rearrangements with V and J called. Such tables lack part of the clones; where checked against another copy, unresolved V genes explain under half of the gap, and the rest is unexplained. V, J and clone size are those of that table, while D and trimming were read from the DNA. The sample table lists more than 90,000 clones, approximately 70% of them with a count of one. Under 30% of the sample is held by the ten biggest clonotypes.

The collaborating institutions used their own protocols to collect whole blood in K2EDTA tubes. For TCRbeta analysis, collaborator samples were shipped as frozen whole blood, as isolated PBMCs, or as DNA extracted from either sample type. The investigation overall reported the following: Clinical and demographic metadata were provided uncurated, with the amount varying by source and participant.

Remarks on this clone: Its recognized antigen is unknown. No clone much larger than this one lies a single base away; base qualities are absent.

The material sequenced was peripheral blood. This receptor was taken from a woman in her sixties or seventies in a cohort sampled during active or convalescent COVID-19.

The bases are TGTGCCAGACGGGGGGCCTCCTACAATGAGCAGTTCTTC. It is translated as CARRGASYNEQFF. This chain is built from TRBV24-1 and TRBJ2-1; the D gene is perhaps TRBD2, on 7 matching bases. V is pared back by 11 bases and J by 0 bases, with 10 bases lying between the germline termini. CDR1 and CDR2, per the germline V gene, are KGHDR and SFDVKD. From cysteine to phenylalanine, the CDR3 is 13 amino acids long. Only the CDR3 region is kept as DNA, spanning 39 bases read in frame from base 1.